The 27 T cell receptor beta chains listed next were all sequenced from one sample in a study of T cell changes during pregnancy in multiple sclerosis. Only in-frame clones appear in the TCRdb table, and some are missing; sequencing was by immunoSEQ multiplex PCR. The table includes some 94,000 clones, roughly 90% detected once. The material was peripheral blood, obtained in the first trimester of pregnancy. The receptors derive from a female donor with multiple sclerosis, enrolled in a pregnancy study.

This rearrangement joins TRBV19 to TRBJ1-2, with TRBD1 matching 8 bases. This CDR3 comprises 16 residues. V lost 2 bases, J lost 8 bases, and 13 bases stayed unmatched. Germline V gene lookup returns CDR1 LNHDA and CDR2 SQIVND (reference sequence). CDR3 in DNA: TGTGCCAGTAGTATACTGTTACGGCAGGGGGCGAAAGGCTACACCTTC. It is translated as CASSILLRQGAKGYTF.

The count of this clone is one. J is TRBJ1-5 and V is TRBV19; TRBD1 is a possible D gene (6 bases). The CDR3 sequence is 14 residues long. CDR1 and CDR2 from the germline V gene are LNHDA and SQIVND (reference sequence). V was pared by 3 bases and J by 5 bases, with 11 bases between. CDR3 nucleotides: TGTGCCAGTAGTATCAGGGGTAGTCATCAGCCCCAGCATTTT. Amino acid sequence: CASSIRGSHQPQHF. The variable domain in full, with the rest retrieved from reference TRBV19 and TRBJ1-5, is DGGITQSPKYLFRKEGQNVTLSCEQNLNHDAMYWYRQDPGQGLRLIYYSQIVNDFQKGDIAEGYSVSREKKESFPLTVTSAQKNPTAFYLCASSIRGSHQPQHFGDGTRLSIL.

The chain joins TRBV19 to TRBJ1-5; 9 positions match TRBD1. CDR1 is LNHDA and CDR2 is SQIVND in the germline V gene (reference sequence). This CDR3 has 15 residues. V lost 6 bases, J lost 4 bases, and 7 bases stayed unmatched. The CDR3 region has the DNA TGTGCCAGTAGCCCGGGGGGACAGGGTAATCAGCCCCAGCATTTT. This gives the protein CASSPGGQGNQPQHF.

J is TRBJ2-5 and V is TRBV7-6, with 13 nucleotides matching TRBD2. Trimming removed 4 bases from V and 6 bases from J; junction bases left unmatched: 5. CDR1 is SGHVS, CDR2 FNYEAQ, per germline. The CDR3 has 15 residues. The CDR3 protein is CASSWTSGSMQTQYF. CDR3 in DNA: TGTGCCAGCAGCTGGACTAGCGGGAGTATGCAGACCCAGTACTTC.

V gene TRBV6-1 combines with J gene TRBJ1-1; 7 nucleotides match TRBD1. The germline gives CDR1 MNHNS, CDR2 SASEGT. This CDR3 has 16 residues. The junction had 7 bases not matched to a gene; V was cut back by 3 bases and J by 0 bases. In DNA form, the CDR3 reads TGTGCCAGCAGTGAGTATGGGACAGCCATGAACACTGAAGCTTTCTTT. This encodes CASSEYGTAMNTEAFF.

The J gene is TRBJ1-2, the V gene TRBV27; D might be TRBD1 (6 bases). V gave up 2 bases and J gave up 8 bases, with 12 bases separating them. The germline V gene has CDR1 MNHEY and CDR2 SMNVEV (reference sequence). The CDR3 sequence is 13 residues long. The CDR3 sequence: CASSLRQADGYTF. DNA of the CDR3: TGTGCCAGCAGTTTAAGACAGGCCGACGGCTACACCTTC.

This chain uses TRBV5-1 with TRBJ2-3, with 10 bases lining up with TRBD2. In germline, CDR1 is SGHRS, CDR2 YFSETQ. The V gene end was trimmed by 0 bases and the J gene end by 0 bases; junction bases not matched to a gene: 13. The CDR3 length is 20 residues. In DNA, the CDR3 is TGCGCCAGCAGCTTGGTTCCTAGCGGGAGAGGGGCCTTTAGCACAGATACGCAGTATTTT. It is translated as CASSLVPSGRGAFSTDTQYF. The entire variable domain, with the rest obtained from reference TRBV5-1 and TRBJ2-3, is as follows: KAGVTQTPRYLIKTRGQQVTLSCSPISGHRSVSWYQQTPGQGLQFLFEYFSETQRNKGNFPGRFSGRQFSNSRSEMNVSTLELGDSALYLCASSLVPSGRGAFSTDTQYFGPGTRLTVL.

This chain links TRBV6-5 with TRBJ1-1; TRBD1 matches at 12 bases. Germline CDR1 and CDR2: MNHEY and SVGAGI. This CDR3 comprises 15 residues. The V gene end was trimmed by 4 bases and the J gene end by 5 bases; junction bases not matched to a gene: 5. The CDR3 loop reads CASSSGQGARTEAFF. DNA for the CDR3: TGTGCCAGCAGTTCGGGACAGGGGGCCCGGACTGAAGCTTTCTTT.

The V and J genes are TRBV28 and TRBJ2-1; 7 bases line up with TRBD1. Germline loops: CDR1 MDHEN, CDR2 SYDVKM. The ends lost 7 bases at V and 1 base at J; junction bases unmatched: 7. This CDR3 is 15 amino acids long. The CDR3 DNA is TGTGCCAGCACCTTACAGGGGTTTTCCTACAATGAGCAGTTCTTC. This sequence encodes CASTLQGFSYNEQFF.

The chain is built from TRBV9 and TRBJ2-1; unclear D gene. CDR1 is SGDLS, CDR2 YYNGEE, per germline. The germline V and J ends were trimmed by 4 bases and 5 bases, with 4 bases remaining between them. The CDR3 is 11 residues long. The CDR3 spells CASSPDNEQFF. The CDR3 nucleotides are TGTGCCAGCAGCCCGGACAATGAGCAGTTCTTC.

The CDR3 region is CASSIAGGGGVNEQFF. CDR3 DNA sequence: TGTGCCAGTAGTATAGCCGGCGGGGGAGGGGTGAATGAGCAGTTCTTC. V and J are TRBV19 and TRBJ2-1, with 7 bases aligning to TRBD2. V dropped 1 base and J dropped 7; count of bases not matched to a gene: 10. This CDR3 spans 16 amino acids. From germline, CDR1 is LNHDA and CDR2 SQIVND (reference sequence).

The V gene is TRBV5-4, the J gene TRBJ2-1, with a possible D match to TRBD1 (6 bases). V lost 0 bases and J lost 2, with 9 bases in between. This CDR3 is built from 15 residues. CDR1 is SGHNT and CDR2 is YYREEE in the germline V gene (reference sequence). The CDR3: CASSLGDRTYNEQFF. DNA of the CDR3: TGTGCCAGCAGCTTGGGAGACAGGACCTACAATGAGCAGTTCTTC.

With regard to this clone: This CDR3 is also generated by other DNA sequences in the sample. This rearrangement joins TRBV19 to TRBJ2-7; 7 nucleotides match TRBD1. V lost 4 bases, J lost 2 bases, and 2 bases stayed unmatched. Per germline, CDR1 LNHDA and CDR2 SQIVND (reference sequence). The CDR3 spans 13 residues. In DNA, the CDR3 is TGTGCCAGTAGTACGACAGGGACCTACGAGCAGTACTTC. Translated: CASSTTGTYEQYF. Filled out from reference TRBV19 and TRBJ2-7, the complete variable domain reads DGGITQSPKYLFRKEGQNVTLSCEQNLNHDAMYWYRQDPGQGLRLIYYSQIVNDFQKGDIAEGYSVSREKKESFPLTVTSAQKNPTAFYLCASSTTGTYEQYFGPGTRLTVT.

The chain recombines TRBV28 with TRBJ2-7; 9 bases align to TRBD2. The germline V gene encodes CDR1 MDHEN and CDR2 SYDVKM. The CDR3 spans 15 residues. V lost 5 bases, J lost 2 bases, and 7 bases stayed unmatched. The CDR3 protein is CASSTLTSGTYEQYF. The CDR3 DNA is TGTGCCAGCAGTACACTGACTAGCGGAACCTACGAGCAGTACTTC.

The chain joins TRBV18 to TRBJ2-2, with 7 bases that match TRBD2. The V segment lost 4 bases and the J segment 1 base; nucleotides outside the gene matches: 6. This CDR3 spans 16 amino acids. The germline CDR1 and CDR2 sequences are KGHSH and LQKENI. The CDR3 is CASSRRLAVNTGELFF. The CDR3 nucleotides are TGTGCCAGCTCACGTAGGCTAGCGGTGAACACCGGGGAGCTGTTTTTT.

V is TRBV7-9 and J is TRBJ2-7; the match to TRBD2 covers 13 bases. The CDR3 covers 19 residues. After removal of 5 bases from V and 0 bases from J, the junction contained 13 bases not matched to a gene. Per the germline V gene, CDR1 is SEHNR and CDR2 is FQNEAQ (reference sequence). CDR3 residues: CASSPPGLAGARLSYEQYF. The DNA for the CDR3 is TGTGCCAGCAGCCCCCCCGGACTAGCGGGAGCCCGCCTCTCCTACGAGCAGTACTTC.

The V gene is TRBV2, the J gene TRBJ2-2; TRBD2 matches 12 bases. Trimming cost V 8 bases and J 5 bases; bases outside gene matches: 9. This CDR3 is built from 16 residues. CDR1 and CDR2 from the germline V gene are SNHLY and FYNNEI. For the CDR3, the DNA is TGTGCCAGCGTACGACTAGCGGGAGATAGTACCGGGGAGCTGTTTTTT. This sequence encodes CASVRLAGDSTGELFF.

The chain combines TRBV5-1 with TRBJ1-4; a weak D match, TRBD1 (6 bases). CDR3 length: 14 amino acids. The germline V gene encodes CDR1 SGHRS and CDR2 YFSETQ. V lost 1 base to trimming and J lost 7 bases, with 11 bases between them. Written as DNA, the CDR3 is TGCGCCAGCAGCTTGTCAGGGGATGGTGAAAAACTGTTTTTT. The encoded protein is CASSLSGDGEKLFF.

CDR3 protein: CASSFRVGDTYEQYF. The CDR3 DNA reads as TGTGCCAGCAGTTTCAGGGTAGGAGACACCTACGAGCAGTACTTC. The rearrangement joins TRBV2 to TRBJ2-7; D is perhaps TRBD1 (5 bases). Germline values: CDR1 SNHLY, CDR2 FYNNEI. CDR3 length: 15 residues. With 5 bases removed from V and 2 bases from J, the gap between germline ends came to 16 bases.

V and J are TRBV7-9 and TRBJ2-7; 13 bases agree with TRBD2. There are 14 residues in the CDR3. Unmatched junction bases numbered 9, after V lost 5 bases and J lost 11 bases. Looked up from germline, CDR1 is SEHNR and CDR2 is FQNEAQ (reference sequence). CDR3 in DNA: TGTGCCAGCAGCCCAGCCGTACTAGCGGGAGGGAAGTACTTC. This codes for CASSPAVLAGGKYF. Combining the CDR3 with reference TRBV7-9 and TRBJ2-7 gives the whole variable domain DTGVSQNPRHKITKRGQNVTFRCDPISEHNRLYWYRQTLGQGPEFLTYFQNEAQLEKSRLLSDRFSAERPKGSFSTLEIQRTEQGDSAMYLCASSPAVLAGGKYFGPGTRLTVT.

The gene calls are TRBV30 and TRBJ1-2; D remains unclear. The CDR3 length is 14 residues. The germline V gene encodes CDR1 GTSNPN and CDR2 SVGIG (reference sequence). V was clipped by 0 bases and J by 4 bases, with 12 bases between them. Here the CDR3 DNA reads TGTGCCTGGAGTGTACGAGGGAATCCCTATGGCTACACCTTC. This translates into CAWSVRGNPYGYTF.

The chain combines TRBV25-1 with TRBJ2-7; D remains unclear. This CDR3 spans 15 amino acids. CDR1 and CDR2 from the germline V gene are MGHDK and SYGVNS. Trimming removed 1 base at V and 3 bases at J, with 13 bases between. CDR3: CASSESAGRVYEQYF. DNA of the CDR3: TGTGCCAGCAGTGAATCAGCAGGTAGAGTCTACGAGCAGTACTTC.

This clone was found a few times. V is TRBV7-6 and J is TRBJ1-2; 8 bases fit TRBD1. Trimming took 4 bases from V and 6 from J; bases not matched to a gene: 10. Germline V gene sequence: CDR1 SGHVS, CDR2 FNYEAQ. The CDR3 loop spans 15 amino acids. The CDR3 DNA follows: TGTGCCAGCAGCTCCGGGACAGGTATACGCGATGGCTACACCTTC. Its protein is CASSSGTGIRDGYTF.

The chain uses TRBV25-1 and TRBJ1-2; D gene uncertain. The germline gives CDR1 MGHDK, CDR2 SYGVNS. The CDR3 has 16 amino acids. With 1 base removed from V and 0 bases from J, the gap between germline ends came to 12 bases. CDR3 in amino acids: CASSESGIGANYGYTF. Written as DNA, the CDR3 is TGTGCCAGCAGTGAATCTGGCATTGGAGCTAACTATGGCTACACCTTC.

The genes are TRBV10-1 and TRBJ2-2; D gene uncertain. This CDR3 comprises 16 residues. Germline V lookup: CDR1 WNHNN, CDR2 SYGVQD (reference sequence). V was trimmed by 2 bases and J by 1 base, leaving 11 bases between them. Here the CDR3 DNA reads TGCGCCAGCAGTGAGGTAATTCACGGGAACACCGGGGAGCTGTTTTTT. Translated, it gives CASSEVIHGNTGELFF.

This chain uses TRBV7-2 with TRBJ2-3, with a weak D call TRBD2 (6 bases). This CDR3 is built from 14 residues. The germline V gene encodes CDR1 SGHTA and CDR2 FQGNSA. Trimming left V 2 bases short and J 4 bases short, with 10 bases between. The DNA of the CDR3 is TGTGCCAGCAGCTTACGGAGGGGTTCAGATACGCAGTATTTT. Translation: CASSLRRGSDTQYF.

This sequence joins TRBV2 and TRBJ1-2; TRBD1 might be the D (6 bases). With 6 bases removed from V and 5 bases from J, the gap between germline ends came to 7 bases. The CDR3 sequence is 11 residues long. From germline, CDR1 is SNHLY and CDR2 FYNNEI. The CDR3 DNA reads TGTGCCAGCAGGCAGGGGTATGGCTACACCTTC. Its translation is CASRQGYGYTF.